The 32 T cell receptor beta chains given below trace back to one sample, sequenced in a study of T cells after yellow fever vaccination. TCRdb analysed the 5' RACE reads with MiXCR anew, one entry per CDR3 protein. The sample yields roughly 260,000 distinct CDR3 sequences, about an eighth seen once. The sequences come from CD4+ T cells sorted from PBMCs, collected 45 days after the yellow fever booster vaccination. The receptors derive from a man between 25 and 39 years old who received the YFV17D yellow fever vaccine.

With regard to this clonotype: A much larger clone lies one base from this, so it may be a read error. This CDR3 fails to terminate in the conserved phenylalanine or tryptophan, so it likely reflects a read error. The gene calls are TRBV6-1 and TRBJ1-2; D is possibly TRBD1 (5 bases). V was pared by 6 bases and J by 5 bases, with 19 bases between. The CDR3 runs to 15 residues. Germline assignment: CDR1 MNHNS and CDR2 SASEGT. The DNA of the CDR3 is TGTGCCAGCAGAATCCGTGCCGACAGTGGATATGGCTACACCTAC. This gives the protein CASRIRADSGYGYTY.

V usage is TRBV11-2 and J usage is TRBJ2-7, with TRBD2 matching 13 bases. From germline, CDR1 is SGHAT and CDR2 FQNNGV. Trimming took 6 bases from V and 1 from J; bases not matched to a gene: 12. The CDR3 is 18 residues long. CDR3: CASSSALAGGSRSYEQYF. In DNA form, the CDR3 reads TGTGCCAGCAGTTCGGCACTAGCGGGAGGGTCTAGGTCCTACGAGCAGTACTTC.

The V gene is TRBV6-5, the J gene TRBJ2-5; D not resolved. Deletions cut 0 bases from V and 2 bases from J, with 7 bases between. The CDR3 covers 14 residues. Germline loops: CDR1 MNHEY, CDR2 SVGAGI. CDR3 sequence: CASSYSLAQETQYF. The CDR3 region has the DNA TGTGCCAGCAGTTACTCACTCGCACAAGAGACCCAGTACTTC.

This clonotype was seen only a few times. V and J are TRBV29-1 and TRBJ2-3; 7 bases are a match to TRBD1. Germline V gene data show CDR1 as SQVTM and CDR2 as ANQGSEA. Trimming at V came to 8 bases and at J to 9 bases, leaving 11 bases not matched to a gene. The CDR3 is made up of 12 amino acids. The CDR3 loop reads CSLRQGWETQYF. CDR3 in DNA: TGCAGCCTCCGACAGGGCTGGGAGACGCAGTATTTT.

This clonotype was observed a few times. The rearrangement joins TRBV5-1 to TRBJ2-3, with D tentatively TRBD2 (6 bases). The CDR3 is 17 amino acids. Germline V gene data show CDR1 as SGHRS and CDR2 as YFSETQ. V lost 3 bases to trimming and J lost 0 bases, with 17 bases between them. The CDR3 region is CASSWPIAAGSTDTQYF. As DNA, the CDR3 is TGCGCCAGCAGCTGGCCGATAGCGGCTGGGAGCACAGATACGCAGTATTTT.

This clonotype was seen ten or more times. The DNA for the CDR3 is TGTGCCAGCTCGCGACTAGCGGGATCCTACGAGCAGTACTTC. Its protein is CASSRLAGSYEQYF. The V and J genes are TRBV12-3 or TRBV12-4 and TRBJ2-7; TRBD2 matches 11 bases. Losses at the gene ends were 8 bases for V and 1 base for J; bases not matched to a gene: 4. The CDR3 contains 14 residues.

The chain has TRBV27 and TRBJ2-2; D is uncertain. The CDR3 extends over 12 amino acids. V gave up 3 bases and J gave up 7 bases, with 6 bases separating them. CDR1 is MNHEY and CDR2 is SMNVEV in the germline V gene (reference sequence). The CDR3 DNA is TGTGCCAGCAGTTTCCACAACGGGGAGCTGTTTTTT. Translation: CASSFHNGELFF.

The chain couples TRBV19 to TRBJ1-6; TRBD1 is a possible D gene (5 bases). Trimming cost V 6 bases and J 9 bases, with 9 bases left between them. The CDR3 is made up of 12 amino acids. The V gene's germline CDR1 is LNHDA and CDR2 SQIVND (reference sequence). CDR3 sequence reads: CASSGGISPLHF. CDR3 nucleotide sequence: TGTGCCAGTAGCGGGGGAATTTCACCCCTCCACTTT. The entire variable domain, with the rest obtained from reference TRBV19 and TRBJ1-6, is as follows: DGGITQSPKYLFRKEGQNVTLSCEQNLNHDAMYWYRQDPGQGLRLIYYSQIVNDFQKGDIAEGYSVSREKKESFPLTVTSAQKNPTAFYLCASSGGISPLHFGNGTRLTVT.

The genes are TRBV2 and TRBJ2-5; D is undetermined. Germline V gene lookup returns CDR1 SNHLY and CDR2 FYNNEI. The CDR3 sequence is 13 residues long. The V end was cut by 3 bases, the J end by 5 bases, with 10 bases between. The CDR3 DNA follows: TGTGCCAGCAGTGACGACTTGGGGGAGACCCAGTACTTC. Its translation: CASSDDLGETQYF.

A few counts support this clonotype. The V gene is TRBV20-1, the J gene TRBJ2-3; no definite D call. Looked up from germline, CDR1 is DFQATT and CDR2 is SNEGSKA (reference sequence). The V and J ends lost 6 bases and 1 base respectively, with 17 bases between them. The CDR3 spans 15 residues. CDR3 sequence reads: CSAKSVRRGTDTQYF. The CDR3 DNA sequence: TGCAGTGCCAAGTCGGTAAGACGGGGCACAGATACGCAGTATTTT.

The table lists this clonotype with a few counts. The gene calls are TRBV20-1 and TRBJ1-1; tentative D call: TRBD1 (5 bases). The CDR3 spans 13 residues. The V and J ends lost 6 bases and 1 base respectively, with 12 bases between them. The V gene's germline CDR1 is DFQATT and CDR2 SNEGSKA (reference sequence). Here the CDR3 DNA reads TGCAGTGCCCCGGGACTGGCGAACACTGAAGCTTTCTTT. Encoded protein: CSAPGLANTEAFF.

A remark on this clonotype: In this CDR3 the conserved last residue, phenylalanine or tryptophan, is missing, so a read error is likely. The CDR3, as DNA: TGTGCCAGCAGAACACCGGGACAGAGAGACAATGAGCAGTTCTTA. Translating it yields CASRTPGQRDNEQFL. The chain carries TRBV27 and TRBJ2-1; 7 bases agree with TRBD1. V trimming: 6 bases; J trimming: 5 bases; junction bases outside the gene matches: 10. CDR3 length: 15 amino acids. Germline values: CDR1 MNHEY, CDR2 SMNVEV (reference sequence).

This clonotype was observed a handful of times. DNA of the CDR3: TGCAGTGCTAGAGATCTCCGGGGGTCCAGCTCCTACAATGAGCAGTTCTTC. This codes for CSARDLRGSSSYNEQFF. The chain is built from TRBV20-1 and TRBJ2-1; TRBD2 is a possible D gene (6 bases). The CDR3 is made up of 17 amino acids. The germline CDR1 and CDR2 sequences are DFQATT and SNEGSKA (reference sequence). V shed 0 bases and J shed 0 bases, with 15 bases lying between them.

The V call is TRBV27, the J call TRBJ2-2; D is possibly TRBD2 (5 bases). Germline CDR1 and CDR2: MNHEY and SMNVEV (reference sequence). The CDR3 has 14 residues. Trimming pared 8 bases from V and 2 bases from J, leaving 12 bases between. The CDR3 DNA reads as TGTGCCAGCCACTCCGGGGTAAACACCGGGGAGCTGTTTTTT. Protein: CASHSGVNTGELFF.

This clonotype was observed a handful of times. The J gene is TRBJ2-3, the V gene TRBV20-1; D is possibly TRBD2 (6 bases). Germline V gives CDR1 DFQATT, CDR2 SNEGSKA (reference sequence). V was shortened by 4 bases and J by 0 bases, with 11 bases between the two germline ends. The CDR3 is 14 amino acids. CDR3 DNA sequence: TGCAGTGCTATGGGACTGGCTAGCACAGATACGCAGTATTTT. Translated, it gives CSAMGLASTDTQYF.

This clonotype occurred a few times. This chain uses TRBV5-1 with TRBJ2-5; 7 bases match TRBD1. V shed 0 bases and J 3 bases; nucleotides not matched to a gene: 2. Germline V gives CDR1 SGHRS, CDR2 YFSETQ. The length of the CDR3 is 14 residues. The CDR3 coding sequence is TGCGCCAGCAGCTTGGGCAGGGGGAAAGAGACCCAGTACTTC. Its translation is CASSLGRGKETQYF.

This clonotype was counted between two and nine times. The genes are TRBV7-8 and TRBJ2-1, with 12 bases that match TRBD2. CDR1 is SGHVS and CDR2 is FQNEAQ in the germline V gene. V lost 4 bases to trimming and J lost 7 bases; unmatched junction nucleotides: 14. The CDR3 extends over 18 amino acids. The DNA of the CDR3 is TGTGCCAGCAGCTACGCCCCCGGACTAGCGGGAAGAAGGAATGAGCAGTTCTTC. Protein sequence: CASSYAPGLAGRRNEQFF. Complete variable domain (other parts from reference TRBV7-8 and TRBJ2-1): GAGVSQSPRYKVAKRGQDVALRCDPISGHVSLFWYQQALGQGPEFLTYFQNEAQLDKSGLPSDRFFAERPEGSVSTLKIQRTQQEDSAVYLCASSYAPGLAGRRNEQFFGPGTRLTVL.

This sequence joins TRBV25-1 and TRBJ2-2, with 14 bases aligning to TRBD2. The CDR3 extends over 19 amino acids. Trimming removed 6 bases from V and 1 base from J; junction bases left unmatched: 10. Germline CDR1 MGHDK, CDR2 SYGVNS. The DNA of the CDR3 is TGTGCCAGCAGGGCCGCCCTGGGACTAGCGGGAGTGAACACCGGGGAGCTGTTTTTT. Amino acids: CASRAALGLAGVNTGELFF.

This clonotype was picked up many times. The chain has TRBV7-2 and TRBJ2-2; unclear D gene. Germline values: CDR1 SGHTA, CDR2 FQGNSA. This CDR3 spans 14 amino acids. V shed 3 bases and J shed 3 bases, with 8 bases lying between them. The CDR3 loop is CASSLVRYTGELFF. CDR3 DNA: TGTGCCAGCAGCTTGGTCAGGTACACCGGGGAGCTGTTTTTT.

This rearrangement joins TRBV7-2 to TRBJ2-7; maybe TRBD2 (6 bases). The V gene's germline CDR1 is SGHTA and CDR2 FQGNSA. This CDR3 region has 15 residues. The germline V and J ends were trimmed by 5 bases and 7 bases, with 21 bases remaining between them. The CDR3 nucleotides read TGTGCCAGCAGCGTATCCGGGCCCCAAGGAGGGGAGCAGTACTTC. This sequence encodes CASSVSGPQGGEQYF.

V and J are TRBV10-1 and TRBJ2-1; no reliable D call. The ends were cut back, 2 bases at V and 7 bases at J, with 6 bases in the middle. This CDR3 is 12 amino acids long. CDR1 is WNHNN, CDR2 SYGVQD, per germline (reference sequence). CDR3 in DNA: TGCGCCAGCAGTGAGCCTGGGAATGAGCAGTTCTTC. Its protein product is CASSEPGNEQFF.

The chain has TRBV20-1 and TRBJ2-2, with a possible D match to TRBD2 (6 bases). The CDR3 is made up of 11 amino acids. Trimming stripped 8 bases from V and 6 bases from J, with 10 bases between. Germline lookup yields CDR1 DFQATT and CDR2 SNEGSKA (reference sequence). CDR3: CSPRRAGELFF. CDR3 sequence (DNA): TGCAGTCCACGGAGGGCCGGGGAGCTGTTTTTT.

The V and J genes are TRBV12-5 and TRBJ1-1, with unresolved D. Germline lookup yields CDR1 LGHNT and CDR2 FRNRAP. The CDR3 loop spans 13 amino acids. Trimming stripped 2 bases from V and 5 bases from J, with 9 bases between. CDR3 region: CASGLKRETEAFF. The CDR3 nucleotides read TGTGCTAGTGGTTTGAAAAGGGAGACTGAAGCTTTCTTT.

The genes are TRBV10-3 and TRBJ2-4; D call uncertain. Between the trimmed V and J ends, which lost 0 bases and 0 bases, there was a span of 6 bases. The germline CDR1 and CDR2 sequences are ENHRY and SYGVKD. The CDR3 is 15 amino acids. This CDR3 reads CAISESGGAKNIQYF. CDR3 nucleotides: TGTGCCATCAGTGAGTCAGGCGGAGCCAAAAACATTCAGTACTTC.

The chain combines TRBV11-2 with TRBJ2-3; 14 bases agree with TRBD2. The germline CDR1 and CDR2 sequences are SGHAT and FQNNGV. CDR3 length equals 18 residues. With V trimmed by 5 bases and J by 1 base, 8 bases remained unmatched. As DNA, the CDR3 is TGTGCCAGCAGCCCGGGACTAGCGGGAGTACAGGGCACAGATACGCAGTATTTT. Protein sequence: CASSPGLAGVQGTDTQYF.

This clonotype was seen more than once but under ten times. The rearrangement uses TRBV5-6 and TRBJ1-2; unclear D gene. The V gene lost 2 bases and the J gene lost 8 bases, with 13 bases spanning the gap. Germline V lookup: CDR1 SGHDT, CDR2 YYEEEE. The CDR3 has 13 amino acids. The CDR3 sequence: CASSFTVSGGYTF. CDR3 sequence (DNA): TGTGCCAGCAGCTTCACAGTAAGCGGGGGCTACACCTTC.

This clonotype was counted many times. The V gene is TRBV12-3 or TRBV12-4, the J gene TRBJ2-3, with D tentatively TRBD2 (6 bases). V was trimmed by 5 bases and J by 1 base, leaving 13 bases between them. The CDR3 runs to 15 residues. The CDR3 sequence is CASSRRGLGTDTQYF. Here the CDR3 DNA reads TGTGCCAGCAGTCGGCGGGGCCTGGGCACAGATACGCAGTATTTT.

This rearrangement joins TRBV27 to TRBJ2-6; D is uncertain. CDR1 is MNHEY, CDR2 SMNVEV, per germline (reference sequence). This CDR3 has 14 amino acids. V was pared by 5 bases and J by 0 bases, with 5 bases between. CDR3 bases: TGTGCCAGCAGTGCCCTCTCTGGGGCCAACGTCCTGACTTTC. Translating it yields CASSALSGANVLTF.

This clonotype was found a few times. The chain employs TRBV5-1 and TRBJ2-5; D is ambiguous. Trimming took off 0 bases at V and 4 bases at J, with 10 bases between the two ends. Per the germline V gene, CDR1 is SGHRS and CDR2 is YFSETQ. The CDR3 consists of 14 residues. DNA of the CDR3: TGCGCCAGCAGCTTGGGAGATCTCGGAGAGACCCAGTACTTC. It is translated as CASSLGDLGETQYF.

V usage is TRBV20-1 and J usage is TRBJ2-2, with TRBD2 matching over 7 bases. This CDR3 region has 15 residues. The V gene's germline CDR1 is DFQATT and CDR2 SNEGSKA (reference sequence). V lost 5 bases and J lost 4; bases outside the gene matches: 10. CDR3 nucleotide sequence: TGCAGTGCTCCGACCGCAATAGCGGGCACCGGGGAGCTGTTTTTT. Residues: CSAPTAIAGTGELFF.

This clonotype was detected a few times. The J gene is TRBJ2-3, the V gene TRBV5-1; 11 bases line up with TRBD2. V lost 4 bases, J lost 4 bases, and 8 bases stayed unmatched. Germline CDR1 reads SGHRS; CDR2 reads YFSETQ. CDR3 length: 16 residues. Written as DNA, the CDR3 is TGCGCCAGCAGCACGGGGACTAGCGGAGCGGCAGATACGCAGTATTTT. This gives the protein CASSTGTSGAADTQYF. The whole variable domain, filled in from reference TRBV5-1 and TRBJ2-3, reads KAGVTQTPRYLIKTRGQQVTLSCSPISGHRSVSWYQQTPGQGLQFLFEYFSETQRNKGNFPGRFSGRQFSNSRSEMNVSTLELGDSALYLCASSTGTSGAADTQYFGPGTRLTVL.

Details on this clonotype: With a much larger clone just one base away, this may be a read error. J is TRBJ2-7 and V is TRBV19; 8 positions match TRBD2. CDR1 is LNHDA, CDR2 SQIVND, per germline (reference sequence). The CDR3 consists of 14 residues. The CDR3 loop is CSSRPLAGSYEQYF. The CDR3 DNA follows: TGTTCCAGTAGACCTTTAGCGGGATCCTACGAGCAGTACTTC.